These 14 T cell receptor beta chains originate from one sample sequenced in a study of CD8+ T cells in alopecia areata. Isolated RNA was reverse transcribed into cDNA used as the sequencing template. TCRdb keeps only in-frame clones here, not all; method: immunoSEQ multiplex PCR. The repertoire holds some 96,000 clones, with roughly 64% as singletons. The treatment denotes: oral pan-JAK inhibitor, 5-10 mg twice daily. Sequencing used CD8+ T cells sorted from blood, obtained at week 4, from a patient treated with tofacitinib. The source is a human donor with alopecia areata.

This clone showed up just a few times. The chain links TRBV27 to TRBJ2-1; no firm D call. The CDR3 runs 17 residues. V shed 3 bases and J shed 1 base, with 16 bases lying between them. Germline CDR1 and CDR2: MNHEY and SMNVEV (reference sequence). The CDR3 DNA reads TGTGCCAGCAGTTTGGACCTCCTAACGACTTCCTACAATGAGCAGTTCTTC. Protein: CASSLDLLTTSYNEQFF.

The CDR3 DNA reads as TGTGCCAGCAGTTTACCGGACAGCCTTTACAATCAGCCCCAGCATTTT. Its translation is CASSLPDSLYNQPQHF. This chain uses TRBV27 with TRBJ1-5; TRBD1 might be the D (6 bases). V was clipped by 2 bases and J by 3 bases, with 14 bases between them. From germline, CDR1 is MNHEY and CDR2 SMNVEV (reference sequence). The CDR3 is 16 amino acids.

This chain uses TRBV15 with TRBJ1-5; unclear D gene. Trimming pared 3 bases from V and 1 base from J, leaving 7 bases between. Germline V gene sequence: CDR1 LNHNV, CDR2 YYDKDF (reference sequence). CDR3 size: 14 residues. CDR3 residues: CATSREGSNQPQHF. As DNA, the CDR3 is TGTGCCACCAGCAGGGAGGGAAGCAATCAGCCCCAGCATTTT.

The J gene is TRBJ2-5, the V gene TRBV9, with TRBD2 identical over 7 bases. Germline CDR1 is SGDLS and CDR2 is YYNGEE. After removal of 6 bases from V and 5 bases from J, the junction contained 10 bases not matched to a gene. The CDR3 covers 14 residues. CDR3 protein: CASTERGVGETQYF. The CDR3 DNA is TGTGCCAGCACCGAGCGGGGAGTGGGGGAGACCCAGTACTTC.

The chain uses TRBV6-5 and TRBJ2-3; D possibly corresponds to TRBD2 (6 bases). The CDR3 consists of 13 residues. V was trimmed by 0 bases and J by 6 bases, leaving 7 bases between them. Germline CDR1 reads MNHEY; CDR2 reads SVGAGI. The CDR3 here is CASSYSEGDTQYF. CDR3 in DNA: TGTGCCAGCAGTTACTCGGAGGGGGATACGCAGTATTTT.

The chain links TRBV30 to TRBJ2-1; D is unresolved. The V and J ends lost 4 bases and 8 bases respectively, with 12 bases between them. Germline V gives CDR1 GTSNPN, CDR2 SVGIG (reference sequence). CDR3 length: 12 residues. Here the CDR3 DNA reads TGTGCCTGGAAACCGGCTGGCGATGAGCAGTTCTTC. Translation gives CAWKPAGDEQFF. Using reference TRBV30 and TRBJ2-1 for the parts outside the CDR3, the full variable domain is SQTIHQWPATLVQPVGSPLSLECTVEGTSNPNLYWYRQAAGRGLQLLFYSVGIGQISSEVPQNLSASRPQDRQFILSSKKLLLSDSGFYLCAWKPAGDEQFFGPGTRLTVL.

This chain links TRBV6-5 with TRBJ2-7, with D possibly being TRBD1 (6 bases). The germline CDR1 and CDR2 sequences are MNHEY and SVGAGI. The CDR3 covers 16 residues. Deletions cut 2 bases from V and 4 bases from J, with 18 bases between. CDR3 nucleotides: TGTGCCAGCAGTTACACAACCGGGACACAGCTTTACGAGCAGTACTTC. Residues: CASSYTTGTQLYEQYF.

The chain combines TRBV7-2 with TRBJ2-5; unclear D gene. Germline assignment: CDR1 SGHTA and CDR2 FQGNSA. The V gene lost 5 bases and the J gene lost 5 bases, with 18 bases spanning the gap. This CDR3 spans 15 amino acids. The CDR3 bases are TGTGCCAGCAGCCCCATTGAGTTCTTGGGGGAGACCCAGTACTTC. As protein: CASSPIEFLGETQYF.

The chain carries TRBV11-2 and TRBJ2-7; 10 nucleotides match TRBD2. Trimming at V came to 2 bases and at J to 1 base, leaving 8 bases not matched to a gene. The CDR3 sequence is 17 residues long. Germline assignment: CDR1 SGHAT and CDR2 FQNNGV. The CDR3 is CASSLLGGLAPSYEQYF. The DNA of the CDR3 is TGTGCCAGCAGCTTATTGGGGGGACTAGCGCCTTCCTACGAGCAGTACTTC.

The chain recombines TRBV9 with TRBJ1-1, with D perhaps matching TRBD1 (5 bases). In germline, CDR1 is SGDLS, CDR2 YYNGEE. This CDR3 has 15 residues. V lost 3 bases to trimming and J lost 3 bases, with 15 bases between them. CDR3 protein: CASSGDSTWDTEAFF. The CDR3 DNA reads TGTGCCAGCAGCGGTGACAGTACTTGGGACACTGAAGCTTTCTTT.

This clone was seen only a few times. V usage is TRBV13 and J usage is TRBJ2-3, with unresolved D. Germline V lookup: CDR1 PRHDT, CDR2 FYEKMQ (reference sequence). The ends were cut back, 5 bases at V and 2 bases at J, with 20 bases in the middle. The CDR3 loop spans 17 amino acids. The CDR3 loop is CASSLYPARVLTDTQYF. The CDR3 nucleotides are TGTGCCAGCAGCCTATATCCCGCCCGCGTTCTCACAGATACGCAGTATTTT.

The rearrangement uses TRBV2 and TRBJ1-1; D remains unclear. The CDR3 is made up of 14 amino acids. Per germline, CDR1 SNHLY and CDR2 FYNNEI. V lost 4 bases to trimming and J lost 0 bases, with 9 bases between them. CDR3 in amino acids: CASSVATVNTEAFF. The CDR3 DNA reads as TGTGCCAGCAGTGTAGCGACGGTGAACACTGAAGCTTTCTTT. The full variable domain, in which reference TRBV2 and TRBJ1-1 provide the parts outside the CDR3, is EPEVTQTPSHQVTQMGQEVILRCVPISNHLYFYWYRQILGQKVEFLVSFYNNEISEKSEIFDDQFSVERPDGSNFTLKIRSTKLEDSAMYFCASSVATVNTEAFFGQGTRLTVV.

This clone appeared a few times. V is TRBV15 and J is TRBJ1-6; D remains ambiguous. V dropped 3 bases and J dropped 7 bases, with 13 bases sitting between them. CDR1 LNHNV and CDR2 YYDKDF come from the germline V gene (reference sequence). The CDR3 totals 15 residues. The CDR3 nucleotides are TGTGCCACCAGCAGGGAACCGGGCCCCAATTCACCCCTCCACTTT. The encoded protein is CATSREPGPNSPLHF.

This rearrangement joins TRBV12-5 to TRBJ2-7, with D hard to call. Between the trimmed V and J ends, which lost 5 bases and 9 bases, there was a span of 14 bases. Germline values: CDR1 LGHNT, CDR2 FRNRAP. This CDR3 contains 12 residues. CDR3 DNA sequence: TGTGCTAGTGGTAAAAACAGAACCTGGCAGTACTTC. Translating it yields CASGKNRTWQYF.